This TCR beta chain was documented in a study of T-cell reconstitution after alpha-beta-depleted transplantation in children. V lost 7 bases to trimming and J lost 4 bases, with 13 bases between them. The CDR3 length is 12 residues. From germline, CDR1 is SQVTM and CDR2 ANQGSEA. Preparation of the TCRbeta library was carried out with unique molecular identifiers. One entry per CDR3 protein, called by TCRdb with MiXCR from the PCR reads. The sample yields approximately 200,000 distinct CDR3 sequences, roughly 6.3% seen once. As regards this clonotype: Antigen unknown.

Study-level findings and limits: Several hundred expanded graft clones reportedly were the source of alpha-beta T cells about two months after transplant.

This sample comprised PBMCs, obtained before TCRalphabeta/CD19-depleted stem cell transplant. The receptor's source is a girl under three years old with combined immunodeficiency, due to receive a stem cell transplant. The chain employs TRBV29-1 and TRBJ1-1; D possibly corresponds to TRBD1 (5 bases). In DNA, the CDR3 is TGCAGCGCGCCGGGGGATGGCACTGAAGCTTTCTTT. The encoded protein is CSAPGDGTEAFF.